The source of this TCR beta chain is a study of blood T cell repertoires in COVID-19. Donors in Cohort 3 counted as recovered after two negative PCRs, clearance, or symptom resolution. Methods used by the authors: Amplification of reference gene primers provided the estimated nucleated cell counts. Produced via immunoSEQ multiplex PCR; TCRdb's table is partial and in-frame only. V, J and clone size derive from that table, while D and trimming were established from the DNA sequence. Here the sample spans about 310,000 clones, roughly 86% being singletons. CDR3 length: 16 residues. Trimming pared 0 bases from V and 1 base from J, leaving 12 bases between. Germline V gene data show CDR1 as MNHEY and CDR2 as SVGAGI.

This clonotype was obtained from a woman in her twenties or thirties who had recovered from COVID-19. Source material: PBMCs or T cells enriched from blood (not recorded which). The V gene is TRBV6-5, the J gene TRBJ1-1; perhaps TRBD1 as D (5 bases). The CDR3 here is CASSYSFGGRNTEAFF. As DNA, the CDR3 is TGTGCCAGCAGTTACTCTTTCGGGGGGAGGAACACTGAAGCTTTCTTT.